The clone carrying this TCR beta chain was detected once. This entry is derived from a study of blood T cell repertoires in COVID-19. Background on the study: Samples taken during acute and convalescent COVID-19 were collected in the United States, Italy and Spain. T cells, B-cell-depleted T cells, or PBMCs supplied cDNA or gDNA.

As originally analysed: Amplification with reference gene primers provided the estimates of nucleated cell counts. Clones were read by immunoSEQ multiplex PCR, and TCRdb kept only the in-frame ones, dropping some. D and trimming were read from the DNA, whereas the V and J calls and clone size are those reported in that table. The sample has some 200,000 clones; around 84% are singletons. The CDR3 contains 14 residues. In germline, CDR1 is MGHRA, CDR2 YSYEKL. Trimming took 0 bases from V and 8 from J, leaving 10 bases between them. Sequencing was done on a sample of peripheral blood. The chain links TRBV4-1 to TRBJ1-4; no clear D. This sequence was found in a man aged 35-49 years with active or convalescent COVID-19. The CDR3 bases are TGCGCCAGCAGCCAAGATAGACAACCCGAAAAACTGTTTTTT. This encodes CASSQDRQPEKLFF.